The source of this T cell receptor beta chain is a study of CD8 T cells in Susac syndrome. The germline V and J ends were trimmed by 4 bases and 4 bases, with 9 bases remaining between them. The germline gives CDR1 SQVTM, CDR2 ANQGSEA. The CDR3 totals 12 residues. Each Susac syndrome patient had definite or probable disease by recently defined criteria. With random hexamers, roughly 0.45 to 1 ug RNA was reverse transcribed. TCRdb redid the calling of the immunoSEQ multiplex PCR reads with MiXCR, one entry per CDR3 protein. The sample includes 77,000 or so distinct CDR3 sequences, around 93% of them seen just once.

The gene calls are TRBV29-1 and TRBJ2-3; D is ambiguous. This clonotype originated in a human donor with Susac syndrome. The sequencing input was CD4+ T cells from PBMCs. In DNA, the CDR3 is TGCAGCGTTGTGGTCTCATCAGATACGCAGTATTTT. The encoded protein is CSVVVSSDTQYF.